A selection of T cell receptor beta chains follows, all from one sample in a study of OX40 agonist ivuxolimab in advanced cancers. Some clones are missing from TCRdb's copy, which holds only in-frame ones; the method was immunoSEQ multiplex PCR. The sample carries roughly 64,000 clones, roughly 89% recorded once. Specimen: CD4+ or CD8+ T cells sorted from blood, collected in a trial of the OX40 agonist ivuxolimab. The receptors shown here come from an adult with an advanced solid tumor such as melanoma, head and neck, liver or kidney cancer. CDR3s leave out the opening cysteine and the closing phenylalanine or tryptophan. D genes are given only for firm matches.

TRBJ2-7,TRBV7-3,-,ASSPGLVPWREQY
TRBJ1-5,TRBV6-1,-,ASSEGRDQPQH
TRBJ1-5,TRBV30,-,ACDRNSNQPQH
TRBJ2-4,TRBV11-2,TRBD2,ASSLGREGWNIQY
TRBJ2-2,TRBV18,-,ASSPLTNTGELF
TRBJ1-5,TRBV19,-,ASSINSGNSNQPQH
TRBJ1-4,TRBV29-1,-,SAGSRGRKLF
TRBJ2-2,TRBV6-6,TRBD1,ASSPNRGTGELF
TRBJ2-7,TRBV6-1,-,ASSEMGNSYEQY
TRBJ2-6,TRBV15,-,ATSRAGTGTGANVLT
TRBJ2-3,TRBV5-8,TRBD1,ASSLERQGVDTQY
TRBJ1-4,TRBV28,-,ASSLSWGNNEKLF
TRBJ2-1,TRBV5-1,-,ASSLDGRYNEQF
TRBJ2-7,TRBV29-1,-,SVDPQGGHEQY
TRBJ2-1,TRBV27,-,ASSRGYEQF
TRBJ1-1,TRBV19,-,ASTFTGNTEAF
TRBJ2-3,TRBV19,-,ASSDYRQGGDTQY
TRBJ2-4,TRBV27,TRBD2,ASSLSPGLAGSRENIQY
TRBJ2-5,TRBV6-1,-,ASSEGDIGRTQY
TRBJ2-7,TRBV7-2,-,ASSPPGLTLEQY
TRBJ2-7,TRBV18,TRBD1,ASSPGTGSYEQY
TRBJ2-7,TRBV6-5,TRBD2,ASSSPSGRNSYEQY
TRBJ1-1,TRBV10-3,-,ATAPTNTEAF
TRBJ2-6,TRBV19,TRBD1,ASSTRDRGAGANVLT
TRBJ2-1,TRBV6-5,-,AVRISSASYNEQF
TRBJ1-4,TRBV29-1,TRBD1,SVLLGRGPNEKLF
TRBJ2-1,TRBV5-6,-,ASSLAGNGQF
TRBJ1-1,TRBV10-3,TRBD1,AISPGQGNTEAF
TRBJ2-3,TRBV6-1,-,ASSEAGAGPGTDTQY
TRBJ2-7,TRBV9,-,ASSVEQGLEQY
TRBJ1-1,TRBV7-8,TRBD1,ASSPRQGKNTEAF